Listed below are T cell receptor beta chains from one sample, sequenced in a study of blood T cell repertoires in COVID-19. Here immunoSEQ multiplex PCR was the method, and the copy in TCRdb shows in-frame clones only, minus some. This sample has about 220,000 clones; 80% to 90% occur once, and the top ten carry 2% to 2.5%. Sample: peripheral blood. The origin of the receptors is a man between 40 and 49 years old who had recovered from COVID-19. CDR3s include the opening cysteine and the closing phenylalanine or tryptophan. D genes are given only for firm matches. Clone size is not always given. Where it is, it says once, few, many or a class for expanded clones.

TRBD1,NA,TRBV14,15,TRBJ2-7,CASSPQGQDSYEQYF,TGTGCCAGCAGCCCCCAGGGACAGGACTCCTACGAGCAGTACTTC
NA,NA,TRBV19,14,TRBJ1-2,CASRKGQLNYGYTF,TGTGCCAGTAGAAAAGGACAGCTTAACTATGGCTACACCTTC
TRBD1,NA,TRBV10-1,15,TRBJ1-5,CASRAGTVINQPQHF,TGCGCCAGCAGGGCCGGGACAGTCATCAATCAGCCCCAGCATTTT
TRBD1,NA,TRBV7-8,14,TRBJ2-1,CASSRDRVGGEQFF,TGTGCCAGCAGCCGAGACAGGGTGGGCGGTGAGCAGTTCTTC
NA,once,TRBV5-1,14,TRBJ1-1,CASSFLAGNTEAFF,TGCGCCAGCAGCTTCCTCGCAGGGAACACTGAAGCTTTCTTT
TRBD2,NA,TRBV4-2,16,TRBJ2-3,CASSQGSAGGTDTQYF,TGTGCCAGCAGCCAAGGCTCTGCGGGGGGCACAGATACGCAGTATTTT
TRBD1,NA,TRBV4-3,18,TRBJ1-1,CASSQDLPGGILNTEAFF,TGCGCCAGCAGCCAAGATCTCCCAGGGGGGATCTTGAACACTGAAGCTTTCTTT
NA,NA,TRBV5-8,14,TRBJ1-2,CASSLEGANYGYTF,TGTGCCAGCAGCTTGGAGGGGGCTAACTATGGCTACACCTTC
NA,NA,TRBV18,15,TRBJ2-3,CASSPTTARTDTQYF,TGTGCCAGCTCACCAACGACAGCACGCACAGATACGCAGTATTTT
NA,NA,TRBV13,17,TRBJ2-3,CASSLAAGGTTTDTQYF,TGTGCCAGCAGCTTAGCCGCAGGGGGGACCACCACAGATACGCAGTATTTT
NA,NA,TRBV6-4,14,TRBJ1-2,CAGWREGEDYGYTF,TGTGCCGGCTGGAGGGAGGGGGAGGACTATGGCTACACCTTC
TRBD2,NA,TRBV6-2/TRBV6-3,16,TRBJ2-5,CASSYAAGTGEETQYF,TGTGCCAGCAGTTACGCAGCGGGGACGGGTGAGGAGACCCAGTACTTC
TRBD1,NA,TRBV13,16,TRBJ1-2,CASSLSAGTGGYGYTF,TGTGCCAGCAGCCTCTCGGCCGGGACAGGGGGCTATGGCTACACCTTC
NA,once,TRBV19,11,TRBJ1-5,CASRPGQPQHF,TGTGCCAGTAGACCAGGTCAGCCCCAGCATTTT
NA,NA,TRBV5-6,13,TRBJ1-4,CASSLASNEKLFF,TGTGCCAGCAGCTTGGCCTCTAATGAAAAACTGTTTTTT
NA,NA,TRBV7-9,15,TRBJ1-6,CASSPSSSGISPLHF,TGTGCCAGCAGCCCTAGCAGTTCGGGGATATCACCCCTCCACTTT
NA,NA,TRBV5-1,16,TRBJ2-3,CASSLASGTHTDTQYF,TGCGCCAGCAGCTTGGCCTCGGGGACACACACAGATACGCAGTATTTT
NA,NA,TRBV19,15,TRBJ1-3,CASSERTVLGNTIYF,TGTGCCAGTAGCGAGAGGACAGTGCTAGGAAACACCATATATTTT
TRBD2,NA,TRBV24-1,19,TRBJ2-3,CATSDLRSQREGRRDTQYF,TGTGCCACCAGTGATTTGCGTTCCCAGCGGGAGGGCCGTAGGGATACGCAGTATTTT
NA,once,TRBV7-2,15,TRBJ1-4,CASSVDGGLDEKLFF,TGTGCCAGCAGCGTCGACGGGGGGCTCGATGAAAAACTGTTTTTT
NA,NA,TRBV7-2,13,TRBJ1-2,CASSPGVSYGYTF,TGTGCCAGCAGTCCAGGGGTTAGCTATGGCTACACCTTC
NA,NA,TRBV4-3,14,TRBJ1-1,CASSQEYWNTEAFF,TGCGCCAGCAGCCAAGAGTACTGGAACACTGAAGCTTTCTTT
TRBD1,NA,TRBV2,15,TRBJ2-5,CASSEGGTGSETQYF,TGTGCCAGCAGTGAAGGCGGGACAGGGTCGGAGACCCAGTACTTC
TRBD1,NA,TRBV5-6,14,TRBJ1-2,CASSLGTGVYGYTF,TGTGCCAGCAGCTTGGGGACAGGGGTCTATGGCTACACCTTC
TRBD2,NA,TRBV2,14,TRBJ2-7,CASRRLAGVGEQYF,TGTGCCAGCAGGCGACTAGCGGGAGTCGGAGAGCAGTACTTC
NA,few,TRBV5-1,16,TRBJ2-1,CASSLGPQGGNNEQFF,TGCGCCAGCAGCTTGGGCCCCCAGGGGGGTAACAATGAGCAGTTCTTC
TRBD1,once,TRBV19,13,TRBJ2-1,CASSIYRGNEQFF,TGTGCCAGTAGTATATACAGGGGCAATGAGCAGTTCTTC
NA,NA,TRBV4-1,15,TRBJ1-5,CASSQAGLSGQPQHF,TGCGCCAGCAGCCAAGCCGGGTTGAGTGGCCAGCCCCAGCATTTT
TRBD1,NA,TRBV6-2/TRBV6-3,15,TRBJ2-2,CASSNRDRVTGELFF,TGTGCCAGCAGTAACCGGGACAGGGTCACCGGGGAGCTGTTTTTT
NA,few,TRBV4-3,14,TRBJ2-7,CASSQDQRATRQYF,TGCGCCAGCAGCCAAGATCAGCGGGCTACGAGGCAGTACTTC
TRBD1,few,TRBV27,17,TRBJ2-2,CASSQSSGTATTGELFF,TGTGCCAGCAGTCAATCCTCCGGGACAGCGACCACCGGGGAGCTGTTTTTT
NA,NA,TRBV5-6,13,TRBJ2-1,CASSLGLEGEQFF,TGTGCCAGCAGCTTGGGACTAGAGGGTGAGCAGTTCTTC
NA,NA,TRBV12-3/TRBV12-4,13,TRBJ2-7,CASSLAGGSEQYF,TGTGCCAGCAGTTTAGCGGGGGGTAGCGAGCAGTACTTC
TRBD1,NA,TRBV11-2,13,TRBJ1-5,CASSGQGGQPQHF,TGTGCCAGCAGCGGACAGGGTGGTCAGCCCCAGCATTTT
TRBD1,few,TRBV5-1,13,TRBJ2-2,CASSLQGAGELFF,TGCGCCAGCAGCTTACAGGGGGCCGGGGAGCTGTTTTTT
NA,NA,TRBV9,18,TRBJ2-1,CASSVEGEGDTPHNEQFF,TGTGCCAGCAGCGTAGAGGGTGAGGGGGACACCCCGCACAATGAGCAGTTCTTC
NA,NA,TRBV11-2,15,TRBJ1-1,CASSLRQLMNTEAFF,TGTGCCAGCAGCTTAAGACAGCTCATGAACACTGAAGCTTTCTTT
TRBD1,NA,TRBV5-1,13,TRBJ2-1,CASSLGTGNEQFF,TGCGCCAGCAGCTTGGGGACAGGGAATGAGCAGTTCTTC
NA,NA,TRBV6-2/TRBV6-3,13,TRBJ1-2,CASSWEGNYGYTF,TGTGCCAGCAGTTGGGAGGGGAACTATGGCTACACCTTC
NA,once,TRBV7-2,15,TRBJ1-2,CASSIGGIGVSGYTF,TGTGCCAGCAGCATAGGAGGGATTGGAGTCAGTGGCTACACCTTC
TRBD1,NA,TRBV5-1,16,TRBJ2-1,CASTAVEGQGSYEQFF,TGCGCCAGCACGGCAGTGGAGGGACAGGGTAGCTATGAGCAGTTCTTC
NA,NA,TRBV6-5,11,TRBJ2-1,CASSRQNEQFF,TGTGCCAGCAGCCGTCAGAATGAGCAGTTCTTC